These T cell receptor beta chains were read from a single sample in a study of vaccination effects on CD4 cells after COVID-19. Antigens for these TCRs are unknown. Some clones are missing from TCRdb's copy, which holds only in-frame ones; the method was immunoSEQ multiplex PCR. Of 67,000 or so clones listed, approximately 80% are singletons. The starting material was CD4+ T cells from PBMCs cultured with HCoV-229E spike peptides, obtained after COVID-19 vaccination. These receptors were collected from a human donor who received a COVID-19 vaccine. Each CDR3 is given with its conserved first and last residue. The order of the fields is V gene, clone size, J gene, D gene, CDR3 DNA, CDR3 protein. D genes are given only for firm matches. Only part of the rows carry a size: once, few, many, or a class if the clone is expanded.

TRBV18	.	TRBJ2-5	.	TGTGCCAGCTCACCGGGATCACAAGAGACCCAGTACTTC	CASSPGSQETQYF
TRBV3-1/TRBV3-2	.	TRBJ2-1	TRBD2	TGTGCCAGCAGCCAAGATCGAGTCCTAGCGGGGGGCAATGAGCAGTTCTTC	CASSQDRVLAGGNEQFF
TRBV9	.	TRBJ2-2	.	TGTGCCAGCAGCGTTGACTTCACCGGGGAGCTGTTTTTT	CASSVDFTGELFF
TRBV5-1	once	TRBJ2-5	TRBD2	TGCGCCAGCGCTTCCTCCTTGGCGGGGGGAGAGACCCAGTACTTC	CASASSLAGGETQYF
TRBV2	.	TRBJ2-3	.	TGTGCCACAGCGTCCGGGGAATCTACGCAGTATTTT	CATASGESTQYF
TRBV28	.	TRBJ2-3	.	TGTGCCACCTCCTCTCGGGTCCTGATAGCAGATACGCAGTATTTT	CATSSRVLIADTQYF
TRBV9	.	TRBJ2-5	TRBD2	TGTGCCAGCAGCGTCAGCTGGCGGGGGGATCAAGAGACCCAGTACTTC	CASSVSWRGDQETQYF
TRBV5-1	.	TRBJ2-2	.	TGCGCCAGCAGCTTCCAGGGAAGGGGGACCGGGGAGCTGTTTTTT	CASSFQGRGTGELFF
TRBV30	.	TRBJ1-3	.	TGTGCCTGGAGTGTATTCTCTGGAAACACCATATATTTT	CAWSVFSGNTIYF
TRBV20-1	.	TRBJ1-2	.	TGCAGTGCTCCCCCGGGCTACACCTTC	CSAPPGYTF
TRBV5-1	.	TRBJ2-1	TRBD1	TGCGCCAGCAGCAAGTTTATGCAGGGACAGGGCCATGAGCAGTTCTTC	CASSKFMQGQGHEQFF
TRBV5-1	once	TRBJ1-3	.	TGCGCCAGCAGCTTACTGGACTCTGGAAACACCATATATTTT	CASSLLDSGNTIYF
TRBV5-1	few	TRBJ1-2	.	TGCGCCAGCAGCTTAGAAGGGGTCCCTAACTATGGCTACACCTTC	CASSLEGVPNYGYTF
TRBV4-1	once	TRBJ1-1	TRBD1	TGCGCCAGCAGCCAAGTCTACCCTCACACAGGGGGCACGGGGAACACTGAAGCTTTCTTT	CASSQVYPHTGGTGNTEAFF